Detailed here is one T cell receptor (beta chain). The data are from a study of blood T cell repertoires in COVID-19. The overall study: Spain, Italy and the United States supplied samples that represented acute and convalescent COVID-19.

The germline V gene has CDR1 MNHNY and CDR2 SVGAGI (reference sequence). After removal of 2 bases from V and 10 bases from J, the junction contained 10 bases not matched to a gene. The CDR3 is 15 amino acids. The authors' processing: Reference gene primer amplification yielded estimated nucleated cell counts. The method was immunoSEQ multiplex PCR; TCRdb's version includes in-frame clones alone and lacks a portion of them. V and J calls plus clone size are reproduced from that table; the DNA served to infer D and trimming. The data contain roughly 60,000 clones, around 75% of them singletons. The TCR sequence derives from a human donor in a cohort sampled during active COVID-19. The gene calls are TRBV6-6 and TRBJ2-1; TRBD2 matches at 8 bases. Sequences were obtained from peripheral blood. DNA of the CDR3: TGTGCCAGCAGTTACCCAGCGGGAGATTCCGGGGAGCAGTTCTTC. This sequence encodes CASSYPAGDSGEQFF.